One and the same sample provided the 11 T cell receptor gamma chains below, sequenced in a study of Vδ1+ human thymocytes. Study-wide results and limits: Thymic TRG and TRD repertoires appeared highly polyclonal.

For these receptors, no antigen is known. The template was reverse-transcribed extracted RNA. Pooled V-gene forward primers with one constant-region reverse primer generated the CDR3 amplicons by multiplex PCR. TCRdb used CATT to re-call clones from the multiplex PCR reads. The data contain 10,000 to 13,000 gamma-chain clones, around 42% of them singletons. Input material: Vdelta1+ gamma-delta thymocytes from the thymus. Subset indicated: FACS-sorted CD3+ TCRalphabeta- TCRVdelta1+ TCRVdelta2- thymocytes. These TCRs come from a boy younger than two who had congenital heart surgery.

This clone turned up a few times. This chain connects TRGV8 to TRGJ1 or TRGJ2. CDR3 size: 13 residues. Germline CDR1 is VENAVY and CDR2 is YDSYNSRV. The trim removed 3 bases at V and 12 bases at J, leaving 14 bases unmatched. The CDR3 loop is CATWDVSVFGKLF. DNA of the CDR3: TGTGCCACCTGGGATGTGAGCGTCTTTGGGAAACTCTTT.

The chain joins TRGV4 to TRGJ1 or TRGJ2. TCRdb offers no J gene call, so here the DNA was matched to germline to obtain one. V shed 1 base, J shed 4 bases, and the junction held 13 bases outside the gene matches. CDR1 is EGSTGY, CDR2 YDSYTSSV, per germline. There are 16 residues in the CDR3. CDR3 coding DNA: TGTGCCACCTGGGATGGCCCTCAACTTAAGTATTATAAGAAACTCTTT. Its protein is CATWDGPQLKYYKKLF.

As to this clone: The same CDR3 arises from other DNA sequences in this sample as well. The chain joins TRGV9 to TRGJ1 or TRGJ2. The trim removed 2 bases at V and 1 base at J, leaving 5 bases unmatched. In germline, CDR1 is GITISATS, CDR2 ISYDGTV (reference sequence). The CDR3 length is 14 residues. CDR3 sequence (DNA): TGTGCCTTGTGGGAGGCCTCCAATTATTATAAGAAACTCTTT. It yields the protein CALWEASNYYKKLF.

The chain links TRGV3 to TRGJ1 or TRGJ2. The J gene comes from matching the DNA to germline here; TCRdb lacks it. The V gene's germline CDR1 is VTNTFY and CDR2 YDVSTARD (reference sequence). The J segment lost 9 bases and the V segment lost 0 bases, leaving 8 bases of the junction unmatched. The CDR3 sequence is 13 residues long. The chain's CDR3 is CATWDRRFAKKLF. The CDR3 nucleotides read TGTGCCACCTGGGACAGGCGGTTTGCTAAGAAACTCTTT.

This clone came up a few times. The chain combines TRGV9 with TRGJ1 or TRGJ2. Germline lookup yields CDR1 GITISATS and CDR2 ISYDGTV (reference sequence). V lost 0 bases to trimming and J lost 12 bases; unmatched junction nucleotides: 5. The CDR3 covers 11 residues. The chain's CDR3 is CALWEVRVKLF. The CDR3 DNA is TGTGCCTTGTGGGAGGTGCGGGTGAAACTCTTT.

This clone was found a few times. The chain recombines TRGV9 with TRGJ1 or TRGJ2. Germline V gene sequence: CDR1 GITISATS, CDR2 ISYDGTV (reference sequence). This CDR3 spans 13 amino acids. The V gene end was trimmed by 0 bases and the J gene end by 10 bases; junction bases not matched to a gene: 9. CDR3 in amino acids: CALWEVQSRKKLF. Here the CDR3 DNA reads TGTGCCTTGTGGGAGGTGCAGTCGAGAAAGAAACTCTTT.

The rearrangement joins TRGV9 to TRGJ1 or TRGJ2. The J gene is not listed in TCRdb, so it was assigned here from a DNA match to germline. The CDR3 sequence is 14 residues long. Trimming took 2 bases from V and 6 from J; bases not matched to a gene: 10. Germline V CDR1 and CDR2: GITISATS, ISYDGTV (reference sequence). CDR3 DNA sequence: TGTGCCTTGTGGGAGGCTTTAAAGTGTTATAAGAAACTCTTT. Residues: CALWEALKCYKKLF.

The V call is TRGV3, the J call TRGJ1 or TRGJ2. TCRdb supplies no J gene; here it was assigned by aligning the nucleotide sequence to germline. Trimming removed 1 base from V and 5 bases from J; junction bases left unmatched: 8. Germline V gives CDR1 VTNTFY, CDR2 YDVSTARD (reference sequence). This CDR3 comprises 14 residues. The CDR3, as DNA: TGTGCCACCTGGGACAGAGGGGACAATTATAAGAAACTCTTT. Its translation: CATWDRGDNYKKLF.

This chain uses TRGV5 with TRGJ1 or TRGJ2. The J gene was missing in TCRdb and was found by matching the end of the DNA to germline. CDR3 length: 15 residues. Trimming cost V 0 bases and J 3 bases; bases outside gene matches: 8. CDR1 is VINAFY, CDR2 YDVSNSKD, per germline. CDR3 nucleotide sequence: TGTGCCACCTGGGACAGGCCACCTACTTATTATAAGAAACTCTTT. The encoded protein is CATWDRPPTYYKKLF.

The V and J genes are TRGV3 and TRGJ1 or TRGJ2. The CDR3 extends over 14 amino acids. Trimming took 6 bases from V and 3 from J; bases not matched to a gene: 11. Germline lookup yields CDR1 VTNTFY and CDR2 YDVSTARD (reference sequence). The CDR3 spells CATWPRGLYYKKLF. The CDR3 DNA follows: TGTGCCACCTGGCCCAGGGGGCTTTATTATAAGAAACTCTTT.

The J gene is given as TRGJP2, and the V gene is not called. The length of the CDR3 is 17 residues. The CDR3 DNA follows: TGTGCCACCTGGGACAGCCCCTGGTATAGTAGTGATTGGATCAAGACGTTT. It codes for CATWDSPWYSSDWIKTF.